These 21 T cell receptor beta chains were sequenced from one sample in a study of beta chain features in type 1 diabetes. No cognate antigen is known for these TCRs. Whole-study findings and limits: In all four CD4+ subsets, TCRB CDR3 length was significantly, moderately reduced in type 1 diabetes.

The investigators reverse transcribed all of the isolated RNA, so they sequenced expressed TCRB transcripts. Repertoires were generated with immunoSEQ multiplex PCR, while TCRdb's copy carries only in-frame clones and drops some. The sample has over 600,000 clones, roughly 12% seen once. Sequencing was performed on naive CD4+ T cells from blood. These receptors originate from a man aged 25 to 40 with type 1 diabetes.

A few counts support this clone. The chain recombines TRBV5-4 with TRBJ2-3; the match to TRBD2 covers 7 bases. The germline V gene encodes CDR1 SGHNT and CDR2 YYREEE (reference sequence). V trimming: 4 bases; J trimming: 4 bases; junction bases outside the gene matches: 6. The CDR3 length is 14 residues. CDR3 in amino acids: CASSMQTSPDTQYF. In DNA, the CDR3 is TGTGCCAGCAGCATGCAGACTAGCCCAGATACGCAGTATTTT. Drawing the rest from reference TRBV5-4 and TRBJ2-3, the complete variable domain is ETGVTQSPTHLIKTRGQQVTLRCSSQSGHNTVSWYQQALGQGPQFIFQYYREEENGRGNFPPRFSGLQFPNYSSELNVNALELDDSALYLCASSMQTSPDTQYFGPGTRLTVL.

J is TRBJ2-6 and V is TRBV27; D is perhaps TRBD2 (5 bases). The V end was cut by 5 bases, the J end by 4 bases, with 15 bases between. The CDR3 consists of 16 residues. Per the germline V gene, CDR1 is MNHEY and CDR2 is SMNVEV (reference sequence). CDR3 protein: CASSTRSPGGANVLTF. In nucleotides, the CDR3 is TGTGCCAGCAGTACCAGGTCCCCGGGAGGGGCCAACGTCCTGACTTTC.

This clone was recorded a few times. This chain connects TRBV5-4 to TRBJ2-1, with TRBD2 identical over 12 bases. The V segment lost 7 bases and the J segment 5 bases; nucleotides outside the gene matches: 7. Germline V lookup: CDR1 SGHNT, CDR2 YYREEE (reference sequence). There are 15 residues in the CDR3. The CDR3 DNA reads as TGTGCCAGCGACGGGACTAGCGGGTCTAACAATGAGCAGTTCTTC. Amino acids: CASDGTSGSNNEQFF.

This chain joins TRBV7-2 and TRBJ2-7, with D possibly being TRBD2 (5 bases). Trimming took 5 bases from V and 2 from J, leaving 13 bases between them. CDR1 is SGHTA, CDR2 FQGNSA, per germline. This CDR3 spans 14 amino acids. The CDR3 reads CASSPNPSPYEQYF. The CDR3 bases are TGTGCCAGCAGCCCGAACCCTAGCCCCTACGAGCAGTACTTC. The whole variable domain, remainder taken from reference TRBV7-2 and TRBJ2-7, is GAGVSQSPSNKVTEKGKDVELRCDPISGHTALYWYRQSLGQGLEFLIYFQGNSAPDKSGLPSDRFSAERTGGSVSTLTIQRTQQEDSAVYLCASSPNPSPYEQYFGPGTRLTVT.

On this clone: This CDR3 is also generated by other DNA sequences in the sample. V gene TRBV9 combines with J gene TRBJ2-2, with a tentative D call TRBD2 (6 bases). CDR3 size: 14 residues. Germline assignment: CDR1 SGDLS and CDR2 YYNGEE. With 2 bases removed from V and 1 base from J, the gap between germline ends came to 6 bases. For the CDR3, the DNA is TGTGCCAGCAGCGTCGGGGGGAACACCGGGGAGCTGTTTTTT. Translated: CASSVGGNTGELFF.

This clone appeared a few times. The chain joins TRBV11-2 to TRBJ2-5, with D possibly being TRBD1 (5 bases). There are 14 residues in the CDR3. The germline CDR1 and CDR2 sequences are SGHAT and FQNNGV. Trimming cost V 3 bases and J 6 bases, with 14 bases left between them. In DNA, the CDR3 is TGTGCCAGCAGCTTGGGCAGGGCCACGAAGACCCAGTACTTC. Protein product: CASSLGRATKTQYF. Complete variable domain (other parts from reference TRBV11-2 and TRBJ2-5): EAGVAQSPRYKIIEKRQSVAFWCNPISGHATLYWYQQILGQGPKLLIQFQNNGVVDDSQLPKDRFSAERLKGVDSTLKIQPAKLEDSAVYLCASSLGRATKTQYFGPGTRLLVL.

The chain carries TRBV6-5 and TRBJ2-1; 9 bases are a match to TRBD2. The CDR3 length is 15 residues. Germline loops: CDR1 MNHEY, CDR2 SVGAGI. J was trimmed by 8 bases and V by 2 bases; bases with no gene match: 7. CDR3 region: CASSYGGGVQDEQFF. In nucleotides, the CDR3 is TGTGCCAGCAGTTACGGCGGGGGGGTCCAAGATGAGCAGTTCTTC.

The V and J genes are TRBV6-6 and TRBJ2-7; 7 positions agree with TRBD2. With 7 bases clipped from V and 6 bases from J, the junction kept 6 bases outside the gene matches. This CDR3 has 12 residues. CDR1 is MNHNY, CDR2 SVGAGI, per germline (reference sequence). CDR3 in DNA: TGTGCCAGCACCAATACGGGAGGCGAGCAGTACTTC. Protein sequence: CASTNTGGEQYF.

In nucleotides, the CDR3 is TGTGCCTGGAGTGGAACAGGCAGTAGCTCCTACGAGCAGTACTTC. Translated: CAWSGTGSSSYEQYF. V and J are TRBV30 and TRBJ2-7; D may be TRBD1 (5 bases). Trimming left V 1 base short and J 0 bases short, with 13 bases between. The germline CDR1 and CDR2 sequences are GTSNPN and SVGIG (reference sequence). The CDR3 is made up of 15 amino acids.

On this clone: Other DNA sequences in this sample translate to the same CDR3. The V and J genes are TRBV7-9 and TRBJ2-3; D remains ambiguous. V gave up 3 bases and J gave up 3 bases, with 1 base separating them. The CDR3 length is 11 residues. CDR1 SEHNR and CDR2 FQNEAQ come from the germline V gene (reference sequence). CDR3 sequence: CASSFTDTQYF. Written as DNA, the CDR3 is TGTGCCAGCAGCTTTACAGATACGCAGTATTTT.

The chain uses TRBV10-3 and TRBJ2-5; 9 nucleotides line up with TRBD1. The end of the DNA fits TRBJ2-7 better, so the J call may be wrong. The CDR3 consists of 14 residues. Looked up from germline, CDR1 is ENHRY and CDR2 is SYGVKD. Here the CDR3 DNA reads TGTGCCATCAGGCCGGGACAGGGTATCGACGAGCAGTACTTC. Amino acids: CAIRPGQGIDEQYF.

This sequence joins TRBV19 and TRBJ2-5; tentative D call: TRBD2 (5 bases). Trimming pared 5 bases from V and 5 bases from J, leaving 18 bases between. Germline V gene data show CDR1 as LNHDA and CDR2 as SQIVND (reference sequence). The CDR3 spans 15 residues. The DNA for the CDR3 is TGTGCCAGTAGTGGGTGGACTGGCGCAGGCGAGACCCAGTACTTC. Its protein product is CASSGWTGAGETQYF.

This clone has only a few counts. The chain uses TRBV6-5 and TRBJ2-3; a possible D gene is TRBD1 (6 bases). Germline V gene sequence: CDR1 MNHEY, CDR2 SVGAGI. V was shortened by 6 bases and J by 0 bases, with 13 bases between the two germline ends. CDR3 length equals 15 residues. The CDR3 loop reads CASSLDRPSTDTQYF. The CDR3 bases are TGTGCCAGCAGCCTGGACAGACCTAGCACAGATACGCAGTATTTT.

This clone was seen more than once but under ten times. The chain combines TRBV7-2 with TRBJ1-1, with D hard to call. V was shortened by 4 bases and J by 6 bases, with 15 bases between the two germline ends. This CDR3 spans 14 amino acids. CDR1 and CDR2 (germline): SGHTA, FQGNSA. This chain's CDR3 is CASSYGDGRAEAFF. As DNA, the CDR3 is TGTGCCAGCAGCTACGGAGACGGGAGGGCTGAAGCTTTCTTT.

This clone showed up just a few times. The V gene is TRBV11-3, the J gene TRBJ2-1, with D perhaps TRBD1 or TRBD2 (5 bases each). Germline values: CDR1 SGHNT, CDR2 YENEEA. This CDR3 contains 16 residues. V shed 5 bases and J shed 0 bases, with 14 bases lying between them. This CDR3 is CASSPRAGSSYNEQFF. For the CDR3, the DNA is TGTGCCAGCAGCCCAAGGGCAGGGAGCTCCTACAATGAGCAGTTCTTC.

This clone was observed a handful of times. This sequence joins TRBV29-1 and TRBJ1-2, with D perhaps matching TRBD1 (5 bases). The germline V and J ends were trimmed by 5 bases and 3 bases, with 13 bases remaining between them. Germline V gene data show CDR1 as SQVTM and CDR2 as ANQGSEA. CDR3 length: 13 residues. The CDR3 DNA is TGCAGCGTTCCTTCCGGGGCCGACTATGGCTACACCTTC. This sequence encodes CSVPSGADYGYTF. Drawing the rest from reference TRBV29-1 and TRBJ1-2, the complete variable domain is SAVISQKPSRDICQRGTSLTIQCQVDSQVTMMFWYRQQPGQSLTLIATANQGSEATYESGFVIDKFPISRPNLTFSTLTVSNMSPEDSSIYLCSVPSGADYGYTFGSGTRLTVV.

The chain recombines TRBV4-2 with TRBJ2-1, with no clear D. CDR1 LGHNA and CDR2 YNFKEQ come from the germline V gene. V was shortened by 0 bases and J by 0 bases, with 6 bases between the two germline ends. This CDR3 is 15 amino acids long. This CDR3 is CASSQDQSSYNEQFF. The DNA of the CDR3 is TGTGCCAGCAGCCAAGATCAGTCCTCCTACAATGAGCAGTTCTTC.

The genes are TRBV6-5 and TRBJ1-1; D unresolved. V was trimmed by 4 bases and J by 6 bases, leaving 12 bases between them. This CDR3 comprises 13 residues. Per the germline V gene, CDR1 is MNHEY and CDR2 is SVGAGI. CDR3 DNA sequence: TGTGCCAGCAGTTCAAGGGATGGCGCTGAAGCTTTCTTT. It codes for CASSSRDGAEAFF.

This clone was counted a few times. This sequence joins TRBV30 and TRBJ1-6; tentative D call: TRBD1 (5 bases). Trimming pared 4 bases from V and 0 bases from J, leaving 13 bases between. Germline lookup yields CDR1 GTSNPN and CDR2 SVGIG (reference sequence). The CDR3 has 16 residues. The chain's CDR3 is CAWNADSSSYNSPLHF. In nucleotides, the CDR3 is TGTGCCTGGAACGCTGACAGCAGCTCCTATAATTCACCCCTCCACTTT.

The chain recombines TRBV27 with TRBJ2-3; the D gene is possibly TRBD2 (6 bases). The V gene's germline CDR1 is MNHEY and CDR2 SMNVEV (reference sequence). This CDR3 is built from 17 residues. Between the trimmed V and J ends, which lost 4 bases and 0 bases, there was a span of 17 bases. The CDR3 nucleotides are TGTGCCAGCAGTTACCCACCGGGACTTGCTAGCACAGATACGCAGTATTTT. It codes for CASSYPPGLASTDTQYF.

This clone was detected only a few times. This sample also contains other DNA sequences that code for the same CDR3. CDR3 sequence: CASSPGNQPQHF. The CDR3 region has the DNA TGTGCCAGCAGCCCCGGCAATCAGCCCCAGCATTTT. This sequence joins TRBV7-9 and TRBJ1-5; no reliable D call. The CDR3 is 12 amino acids. Germline V CDR1 and CDR2: SEHNR, FQNEAQ (reference sequence). V was clipped by 5 bases and J by 2 bases, with 4 bases between them. The full variable domain, its missing parts supplied by reference TRBV7-9 and TRBJ1-5, is DTGVSQNPRHKITKRGQNVTFRCDPISEHNRLYWYRQTLGQGPEFLTYFQNEAQLEKSRLLSDRFSAERPKGSFSTLEIQRTEQGDSAMYLCASSPGNQPQHFGDGTRLSIL.